The 11 T cell receptor beta chains in this list originate from one sample, sequenced in a study of blood T cell repertoires in COVID-19. Clones were sequenced by immunoSEQ multiplex PCR, and TCRdb holds only the in-frame ones, with some missing. The sample records 200,000 to 250,000 clones, roughly 80% being singletons. Material: PBMCs or T cells enriched from blood (not recorded which). These TCRs come from a man aged 60 to 75 who had recovered from COVID-19.

V and J are TRBV6-5 and TRBJ1-3, with 8 bases that match TRBD1. CDR1 is MNHEY, CDR2 SVGAGI, per germline. CDR3 length: 14 residues. V lost 6 bases to trimming and J lost 4 bases; unmatched junction nucleotides: 5. CDR3 amino acids: CASRLDREGNTIYF. CDR3 coding DNA: TGTGCCAGCAGGCTGGACAGGGAGGGAAACACCATATATTTT.

This clone was seen only a few times. CDR3 amino acids: CAWVPPGTTETQYF. CDR3 nucleotides: TGTGCCTGGGTCCCGCCAGGGACTACAGAGACCCAGTACTTC. J is TRBJ2-5 and V is TRBV30; TRBD2 aligns across 7 bases. The ends lost 5 bases at V and 4 bases at J; junction bases unmatched: 10. Germline V lookup: CDR1 GTSNPN, CDR2 SVGIG (reference sequence). The CDR3 consists of 14 residues.

V and J are TRBV15 and TRBJ1-2; TRBD1 matches at 7 bases. Germline-derived CDR1 and CDR2 are LNHNV and YYDKDF (reference sequence). The CDR3 is 15 amino acids. V dropped 1 base and J dropped 0; count of bases not matched to a gene: 2. CDR3: CATSRGDRANYGYTF. The CDR3 nucleotides are TGTGCCACCAGCAGAGGGGACAGAGCTAACTATGGCTACACCTTC.

This chain connects TRBV30 to TRBJ2-7; 7 positions match TRBD2. V trimming: 4 bases; J trimming: 1 base; junction bases outside the gene matches: 7. The CDR3 length is 14 residues. Per the germline V gene, CDR1 is GTSNPN and CDR2 is SVGIG (reference sequence). CDR3 loop: CAWTGGWGSYEQYF. For the CDR3, the DNA is TGTGCCTGGACCGGGGGGTGGGGGTCCTACGAGCAGTACTTC. Full variable domain (missing parts from reference TRBV30 and TRBJ2-7): SQTIHQWPATLVQPVGSPLSLECTVEGTSNPNLYWYRQAAGRGLQLLFYSVGIGQISSEVPQNLSASRPQDRQFILSSKKLLLSDSGFYLCAWTGGWGSYEQYFGPGTRLTVT.

The chain is built from TRBV18 and TRBJ1-2, with D maybe TRBD1 (6 bases). From germline, CDR1 is KGHSH and CDR2 LQKENI. With 4 bases removed from V and 4 bases from J, the gap between germline ends came to 7 bases. The CDR3 spans 12 residues. The DNA of the CDR3 is TGTGCCAGCTCACTGGACAGCTATGGCTACACCTTC. Translated, it gives CASSLDSYGYTF.

The chain has TRBV30 and TRBJ1-6, with TRBD1 matching over 7 bases. Per germline, CDR1 GTSNPN and CDR2 SVGIG (reference sequence). The CDR3 runs 14 residues. J was trimmed by 9 bases and V by 4 bases; bases with no gene match: 9. The CDR3 reads CAWTPRGTASPLHF. For the CDR3, the DNA is TGTGCCTGGACCCCCAGGGGGACCGCTTCACCCCTCCACTTT. The full variable domain, with the rest looked up from reference TRBV30 and TRBJ1-6, is SQTIHQWPATLVQPVGSPLSLECTVEGTSNPNLYWYRQAAGRGLQLLFYSVGIGQISSEVPQNLSASRPQDRQFILSSKKLLLSDSGFYLCAWTPRGTASPLHFGNGTRLTVT.

The chain recombines TRBV6-5 with TRBJ2-3; TRBD1 agrees at 8 bases. CDR1 MNHEY and CDR2 SVGAGI come from the germline V gene. The V segment lost 6 bases and the J segment 1 base; nucleotides outside the gene matches: 6. The CDR3 loop spans 15 amino acids. CDR3 sequence (DNA): TGTGCCAGCAGGGACAGGGATTCGGGCACAGATACGCAGTATTTT. Translated, it gives CASRDRDSGTDTQYF.

The chain carries TRBV7-9 and TRBJ1-2; D ambiguous. The ends were cut back, 3 bases at V and 4 bases at J, with 9 bases in the middle. Germline loops: CDR1 SEHNR, CDR2 FQNEAQ (reference sequence). This CDR3 spans 13 amino acids. As DNA, the CDR3 is TGTGCCAGCAGCTTGGATAGCGCCTATGGCTACACCTTC. The encoded protein is CASSLDSAYGYTF. Together with reference TRBV7-9 and TRBJ1-2, the CDR3 gives the full variable domain: DTGVSQNPRHKITKRGQNVTFRCDPISEHNRLYWYRQTLGQGPEFLTYFQNEAQLEKSRLLSDRFSAERPKGSFSTLEIQRTEQGDSAMYLCASSLDSAYGYTFGSGTRLTVV.

The chain recombines TRBV4-1 with TRBJ1-4; D may be TRBD1 (5 bases). This CDR3 is built from 16 residues. Germline loops: CDR1 MGHRA, CDR2 YSYEKL. V lost 4 bases and J lost 5, with 17 bases in between. The CDR3 DNA reads TGCGCCAGCAGCCGAGACAGCAGGGCGGCAAATGAAAAACTGTTTTTT. Its protein is CASSRDSRAANEKLFF.

The V and J genes are TRBV10-2 and TRBJ2-7; no firm D call. CDR1 is WSHSY, CDR2 SAAADI, per germline. Between the trimmed V and J ends, which lost 3 bases and 2 bases, there was a span of 8 bases. This CDR3 is built from 13 residues. CDR3 amino acids: CASSDQSPYEQYF. The CDR3 bases are TGCGCCAGCAGTGATCAGTCCCCCTACGAGCAGTACTTC.

This clone was picked up one time. The V gene is TRBV3-1 (or the pseudogene TRBV3-2), the J gene TRBJ2-2, with 8 positions matching TRBD2. Trimming at V came to 5 bases and at J to 7 bases, leaving 6 bases not matched to a gene. The CDR3 extends over 14 amino acids. Germline values: CDR1 LGHDT, CDR2 YNNKEL (reference sequence). This CDR3 reads CASSSGGVVGELFF. As DNA, the CDR3 is TGTGCCAGCAGCTCGGGAGGGGTGGTCGGGGAGCTGTTTTTT.